A selection of T cell receptor beta chains follows, all from one sample in a study of molecular identifiers for immune sequencing clone quantification. One entry per CDR3 protein, called by TCRdb with MiXCR from the PCR reads. The data hold roughly 320,000 distinct CDR3 sequences, with roughly 24% observed a single time. What was sequenced was naive CD8+ T cells from blood, with Jurkat cell RNA spiked in. The receptors originated from a human donor in good health. Some libraries in this study had Jurkat cell RNA spiked in. The conserved cysteine and the conserved F or W are not part of the CDR3 here. Each record gives: V gene, J gene, CDR3 protein.

TRBV11-3	TRBJ2-7	ASSLGISYEQY
TRBV6-5	TRBJ2-3	ASSYSAGSDAQY
TRBV7-9	TRBJ2-1	ASSAGQSSYNEQF
TRBV19	TRBJ1-5	ASSADAGNQPQH
TRBV2	TRBJ2-5	ASQQGSKTQY
TRBV7-9	TRBJ1-5	ASSLSPGQPQH
TRBV11-2	TRBJ1-6	ASSLGDSPNSPLH
TRBV4-1	TRBJ2-7	ASSQVLASGGAGCEQY
TRBV28	TRBJ1-4	ASSPTEGATNEKLF
TRBV6-2/TRBV6-3	TRBJ2-2	ASSYTENTGELF
TRBV13	TRBJ2-5	ASSIEETQY
TRBV4-2	TRBJ2-1	ASSQEERENEQF
TRBV27	TRBJ2-7	ASSPLTTYEQY
TRBV10-3	TRBJ2-7	AISEWDWAEYEQY
TRBV20-1	TRBJ1-5	SASPLAGQVGQPQH
TRBV30	TRBJ2-5	AWSQTSAGTQY
TRBV11-2	TRBJ2-5	ASSLRLAPSY
TRBV29-1	TRBJ2-3	SVGAAGADTQY
TRBV5-6	TRBJ2-1	ASSTGQGHNEQF
TRBV15	TRBJ2-5	ATRLVETGRGETQY
TRBV15	TRBJ2-7	ATSRGTGVNYEQY
TRBV28	TRBJ2-7	ASSPSREQY
TRBV27	TRBJ2-5	ASGSLALIETQY
TRBV19	TRBJ2-3	ASSSPSGSGVTDTQY
TRBV9	TRBJ2-1	ASSLDSRSYNEQF
TRBV19	TRBJ2-2	ASSYGIYTTGELF
TRBV6-2/TRBV6-3	TRBJ2-7	ASNPRGQPSYEQY
TRBV5-4	TRBJ1-2	ASSLVESDYGYT
TRBV20-1	TRBJ2-3	SAGGEGVPDTQY
TRBV6-5	TRBJ1-5	ASGQPQH
TRBV4-3	TRBJ2-7	ASSQRDRSYEQY
TRBV13	TRBJ2-1	ASSPPGLENEQF
TRBV10-3	TRBJ2-1	AISESIGPYNEQF
TRBV29-1	TRBJ1-5	SVADGNSNQPQH
TRBV27	TRBJ2-5	ASTVGETQY
TRBV5-1	TRBJ2-7	ASSHAGLADYEQY
TRBV6-5	TRBJ1-6	ASSYSGGNSPLH
TRBV7-9	TRBJ2-6	ASSLVDRAGANVLT
TRBV6-5	TRBJ2-6	ASRSTGSSGANVLT
TRBV20-1	TRBJ2-7	SASETGGYYEQY
TRBV5-6	TRBJ2-5	ASSRPGFQEPQY
TRBV4-3	TRBJ1-1	ASSPTIKLSEAF
TRBV6-5	TRBJ1-5	ASAIRAGNNQPQH
TRBV29-1	TRBJ2-7	SGRDGGSYEQY
TRBV7-2	TRBJ2-7	ASSLAQGTFYEQY
TRBV25-1	TRBJ2-3	ASSGLAGPTTQY
TRBV27	TRBJ1-5	ASSTRQNQPQH
TRBV28	TRBJ2-3	ASSFLAGGSTDTQY
TRBV6-2/TRBV6-3	TRBJ2-7	ASSYSTGTGYEQY
TRBV27	TRBJ2-7	ASSLSRTSEQY
TRBV3-1	TRBJ2-6	ASSQDRLNLVSGASGANVLT